Below, 31 T cell receptor beta chains from the same sample are listed, as sequenced in a study of early T cells in non-severe SARS-CoV-2 infection. TCRdb re-called the 5' RACE reads with MiXCR, one entry per CDR3 protein. The data hold around 100,000 distinct CDR3 sequences, with roughly 15% observed a single time. Sequencing used whole blood. The receptors were sampled from an adult who was a healthcare worker with PCR-confirmed SARS-CoV-2 infection or an uninfected control (not recorded which).

This clonotype has a handful of counts. V is TRBV25-1 and J is TRBJ2-1; either TRBD1 or TRBD2 may supply D (5 bases each). V lost 10 bases, J lost 3 bases, and 13 bases lay in between. This CDR3 spans 13 amino acids. Germline V gene data show CDR1 as MGHDK and CDR2 as SYGVNS. CDR3: CATGRGGYNEQFF. In DNA, the CDR3 is TGTGCCACCGGACGTGGGGGCTACAATGAGCAGTTCTTC. Variable domain in full (rest from reference TRBV25-1 and TRBJ2-1): EADIYQTPRYLVIGTGKKITLECSQTMGHDKMYWYQQDPGMELHLIHYSYGVNSTEKGDLSSESTVSRIRTEHFPLTLESARPSHTSQYLCATGRGGYNEQFFGPGTRLTVL.

The V gene is TRBV5-4, the J gene TRBJ2-5; D is possibly TRBD1 (6 bases). This CDR3 is 14 amino acids long. The V gene lost 4 bases and the J gene lost 2 bases, with 12 bases spanning the gap. CDR1 and CDR2 (germline): SGHNT, YYREEE (reference sequence). The CDR3, as DNA: TGTGCCAGCAGCCACTGGACAGTACAAGAGACCCAGTACTTC. As protein: CASSHWTVQETQYF.

Only a few counts were recorded for this clonotype. The V gene is TRBV9, the J gene TRBJ2-4; D unresolved. This CDR3 contains 11 residues. Germline V CDR1 and CDR2: SGDLS, YYNGEE. Deletions cut 1 base from V and 11 bases from J, with 7 bases between. The CDR3 region is CASSVTHVQYF. The CDR3, as DNA: TGTGCCAGCAGCGTAACACATGTTCAGTACTTC.

The chain carries TRBV20-1 and TRBJ1-4, with D possibly being TRBD1 (5 bases). Trimming took 5 bases from V and 6 from J, leaving 10 bases between them. The CDR3 is 12 amino acids. Germline loops: CDR1 DFQATT, CDR2 SNEGSKA (reference sequence). The CDR3 region is CSAWGTDEKLFF. Here the CDR3 DNA reads TGCAGTGCTTGGGGCACGGATGAAAAACTGTTTTTT.

The chain recombines TRBV28 with TRBJ1-6; D is perhaps TRBD1 (6 bases). This CDR3 spans 16 amino acids. Germline V gives CDR1 MDHEN, CDR2 SYDVKM. Trimming stripped 2 bases from V and 0 bases from J, with 8 bases between. The CDR3 DNA reads as TGTGCCAGCAGTTTACAGGGGAACTCCTATAATTCACCCCTCCACTTT. Protein sequence: CASSLQGNSYNSPLHF.

This clonotype has more than one count but fewer than ten. The J gene is TRBJ1-4, the V gene TRBV4-2; D is possibly TRBD1 (5 bases). This CDR3 contains 15 residues. Germline CDR1 is LGHNA and CDR2 is YNFKEQ. Trimming cost V 4 bases and J 7 bases, with 16 bases left between them. CDR3: CASSPGTPRGEKLFF. CDR3 bases: TGTGCCAGCAGCCCCGGGACTCCGAGGGGTGAAAAACTGTTTTTT.

This clonotype has a handful of counts. V is TRBV7-2 and J is TRBJ2-5, with 11 bases that match TRBD2. There are 17 residues in the CDR3. CDR1 SGHTA and CDR2 FQGNSA come from the germline V gene. J gave up 1 base and V 3 bases, and 7 bases lay outside the gene matches. The CDR3 nucleotides read TGTGCCAGCAGCTTCCCCGCTAGCGGGGGGCTCCAAGAGACCCAGTACTTC. This gives the protein CASSFPASGGLQETQYF.

The V gene is TRBV11-2, the J gene TRBJ1-4; D perhaps matches TRBD1 (5 bases). V lost 5 bases to trimming and J lost 4 bases, with 23 bases between them. This CDR3 has 18 amino acids. CDR1 and CDR2 (germline): SGHAT, FQNNGV. The CDR3 reads CASSPTWDLLGGNEKLFF. CDR3 DNA sequence: TGTGCCAGCAGCCCTACCTGGGACCTTCTCGGGGGTAATGAAAAACTGTTTTTT.

This clonotype was seen a handful of times. The rearrangement uses TRBV29-1 and TRBJ2-7; possibly TRBD1 for D (5 bases). Germline V gene lookup returns CDR1 SQVTM and CDR2 ANQGSEA. V was clipped by 2 bases and J by 3 bases, with 8 bases between them. The CDR3 covers 12 residues. In nucleotides, the CDR3 is TGCAGCGTTGAACTTCAGGGCTACGAGCAGTACTTC. This translates into CSVELQGYEQYF.

The sample holds a few counts of this clonotype. The rearrangement joins TRBV29-1 to TRBJ1-1; weak D call: TRBD1 (6 bases). Trimming removed 6 bases at V and 5 bases at J, with 13 bases between. The CDR3 has 12 residues. Germline CDR1 and CDR2: SQVTM and ANQGSEA. CDR3 nucleotides: TGCAGCGTCAGTCAGGGGTGGACTGAAGCTTTCTTT. Translated: CSVSQGWTEAFF.

This chain connects TRBV7-9 to TRBJ2-1; no clear D gene. Trimming shortened V by 5 bases and J by 4 bases, and 12 bases separated the two germline ends. Germline V gene lookup returns CDR1 SEHNR and CDR2 FQNEAQ (reference sequence). The CDR3 sequence is 14 residues long. The CDR3 nucleotides are TGTGCCAGCAGCGGAACAGCACCGTACAATGAGCAGTTCTTC. Its translation: CASSGTAPYNEQFF.

This clonotype has only a few counts. The chain employs TRBV27 and TRBJ2-2, with 10 bases aligning to TRBD1. Germline V gene lookup returns CDR1 MNHEY and CDR2 SMNVEV (reference sequence). Losses at the gene ends were 6 bases for V and 7 bases for J; bases not matched to a gene: 17. The CDR3 has 18 amino acids. The CDR3 DNA reads as TGTGCCAGCAGACCTGCCGAGGTGGGACAGGGGCAGGGCGGGGAGCTGTTTTTT. It translates to CASRPAEVGQGQGGELFF.

This chain links TRBV24-1 with TRBJ2-3; D uncertain. V was shortened by 3 bases and J by 6 bases, with 12 bases between the two germline ends. This CDR3 contains 14 residues. The V gene's germline CDR1 is KGHDR and CDR2 SFDVKD. The CDR3 DNA sequence: TGTGCCACCAGTGATACATCCAGGTTGGATACGCAGTATTTT. It specifies CATSDTSRLDTQYF.

The rearrangement uses TRBV7-2 and TRBJ2-7; D is undetermined. The CDR3 has 12 residues. Looked up from germline, CDR1 is SGHTA and CDR2 is FQGNSA. The V and J ends lost 5 bases and 5 bases respectively, with 10 bases between them. CDR3 DNA sequence: TGTGCCAGCAGCGTAGGGCCCCACGAGCAGTACTTC. The encoded protein is CASSVGPHEQYF. Supplemented by reference TRBV7-2 and TRBJ2-7, the full variable domain reads GAGVSQSPSNKVTEKGKDVELRCDPISGHTALYWYRQSLGQGLEFLIYFQGNSAPDKSGLPSDRFSAERTGGSVSTLTIQRTQQEDSAVYLCASSVGPHEQYFGPGTRLTVT.

This clonotype appeared a few times. V usage is TRBV12-3 or TRBV12-4 and J usage is TRBJ1-1, with 8 positions matching TRBD1. CDR3 length: 15 amino acids. V gave up 7 bases and J gave up 1 base; unmatched junction bases: 8. The CDR3 here is CASTRQGTTNTEAFF. CDR3 bases: TGTGCCAGCACCCGACAGGGGACCACGAACACTGAAGCTTTCTTT.

The rearrangement links TRBV28 to TRBJ1-1; weak D call: TRBD1 (5 bases). Germline CDR1 reads MDHEN; CDR2 reads SYDVKM. CDR3 size: 14 residues. V was trimmed by 5 bases and J by 1 base, leaving 11 bases between them. The CDR3 DNA reads as TGTGCCAGCAGTACCGGACATCAGAACACTGAAGCTTTCTTT. This encodes CASSTGHQNTEAFF.

The chain recombines TRBV7-9 with TRBJ2-7; the D gene is possibly TRBD1 (5 bases). The V gene's germline CDR1 is SEHNR and CDR2 FQNEAQ (reference sequence). The germline V and J ends were trimmed by 3 bases and 2 bases, with 14 bases remaining between them. This CDR3 comprises 15 residues. As DNA, the CDR3 is TGTGCCAGCAGCTTCGCGTCAAGGGGTCCCTACGAGCAGTACTTC. This encodes CASSFASRGPYEQYF.

Ten or more counts support this clonotype. The CDR3 bases are TGTGCCAGTAGTATAAGGACACAAGGGAGCTACGAGCAGTACTTC. Its protein product is CASSIRTQGSYEQYF. The rearrangement links TRBV19 to TRBJ2-7, with D possibly called TRBD1 or TRBD2 (5 bases each). V lost 2 bases to trimming and J lost 3 bases, with 14 bases between them. Germline CDR1 LNHDA, CDR2 SQIVND (reference sequence). The CDR3 covers 15 residues.

This clonotype was seen ten or more times. The CDR3 loop is CASSRSAFGNQPQHF. Written as DNA, the CDR3 is TGTGCCAGCAGCCGTTCGGCGTTCGGCAATCAGCCCCAGCATTTT. The chain carries TRBV7-6 and TRBJ1-5; D gene ambiguous. The V gene lost 5 bases and the J gene lost 2 bases, with 13 bases spanning the gap. This CDR3 is 15 amino acids long. Germline CDR1 reads SGHVS; CDR2 reads FNYEAQ.

The chain joins TRBV28 to TRBJ2-3, with D possibly TRBD1 on 6 matching bases. Germline-derived CDR1 and CDR2 are MDHEN and SYDVKM. V shed 2 bases and J shed 2 bases, with 14 bases lying between them. This CDR3 has 16 residues. In nucleotides, the CDR3 is TGTGCCAGCAGTTTAGGGGGCAGGGGAGTCACAGATACGCAGTATTTT. Translation gives CASSLGGRGVTDTQYF.

This clonotype was picked up a small number of times. The chain recombines TRBV24-1 with TRBJ2-1, with D unresolved. Germline V gives CDR1 KGHDR, CDR2 SFDVKD. CDR3 length: 15 amino acids. Trimming stripped 2 bases from V and 10 bases from J, with 17 bases between. The CDR3 DNA reads TGTGCCACCAGTGATTCAAGAGGCTTAGTGGTGGAGCAGTTCTTC. The encoded protein is CATSDSRGLVVEQFF.

In its sample, this clonotype was seen a few times. The V call is TRBV20-1, the J call TRBJ2-1; 9 nucleotides align to TRBD2. Germline CDR1 and CDR2: DFQATT and SNEGSKA (reference sequence). V trimming: 0 bases; J trimming: 5 bases; junction bases outside the gene matches: 5. The CDR3 loop spans 15 amino acids. This chain's CDR3 is CSARDVSGGNNEQFF. The DNA of the CDR3 is TGCAGTGCTAGAGATGTAAGCGGGGGGAACAATGAGCAGTTCTTC.

This clonotype was observed at least ten times. The chain uses TRBV25-1 and TRBJ2-1, with a weak D call TRBD2 (6 bases). There are 14 residues in the CDR3. Trimming stripped 7 bases from V and 2 bases from J, with 12 bases between. Germline CDR1 and CDR2: MGHDK and SYGVNS. This CDR3 is CASKLEGPYNEQFF. The CDR3, as DNA: TGTGCCAGCAAATTGGAGGGTCCCTACAATGAGCAGTTCTTC. The full variable domain, its missing parts supplied by reference TRBV25-1 and TRBJ2-1, is EADIYQTPRYLVIGTGKKITLECSQTMGHDKMYWYQQDPGMELHLIHYSYGVNSTEKGDLSSESTVSRIRTEHFPLTLESARPSHTSQYLCASKLEGPYNEQFFGPGTRLTVL.

The rearrangement links TRBV28 to TRBJ1-2; possibly TRBD1 for D (5 bases). Trimming took off 5 bases at V and 8 bases at J, with 18 bases between the two ends. The CDR3 totals 14 residues. The germline gives CDR1 MDHEN, CDR2 SYDVKM. The CDR3 sequence: CASSPAGEGRGYTF. CDR3 coding DNA: TGTGCCAGCAGTCCCGCGGGGGAGGGAAGGGGCTACACCTTC.

This clonotype came up a few times. This sequence joins TRBV20-1 and TRBJ1-1; D is ambiguous. From germline, CDR1 is DFQATT and CDR2 SNEGSKA (reference sequence). The V gene lost 3 bases and the J gene lost 0 bases, with 11 bases spanning the gap. The CDR3 runs to 14 residues. The CDR3 loop reads CSASLPVMNTEAFF. The CDR3 DNA sequence: TGCAGTGCTAGTTTACCAGTAATGAACACTGAAGCTTTCTTT.

The chain employs TRBV12-3 or TRBV12-4 and TRBJ2-7; 8 bases match TRBD2. The CDR3 has 16 residues. V gave up 5 bases and J gave up 3 bases; unmatched junction bases: 12. The CDR3 spells CASSPTGGGTLYEQYF. The CDR3 DNA sequence: TGTGCCAGCAGTCCAACTGGCGGGGGGACCCTCTACGAGCAGTACTTC.

The rearrangement uses TRBV27 and TRBJ2-7; either TRBD1 or TRBD2 may supply D (5 bases each). Trimming pared 7 bases from V and 5 bases from J, leaving 18 bases between. The CDR3 loop spans 14 amino acids. CDR1 MNHEY and CDR2 SMNVEV come from the germline V gene (reference sequence). The CDR3 DNA reads as TGTGCCAGCAACCGGGACGGACCCAGGAACGAGCAGTACTTC. This encodes CASNRDGPRNEQYF.

V gene TRBV18 combines with J gene TRBJ1-3; 7 nucleotides agree with TRBD1. The CDR3 length is 15 residues. CDR1 is KGHSH and CDR2 is LQKENI in the germline V gene. The ends lost 3 bases at V and 0 bases at J; junction bases unmatched: 2. Here the CDR3 DNA reads TGTGCCAGCTCACCCGGGACAGCCTCTGGAAACACCATATATTTT. Its protein is CASSPGTASGNTIYF.

This clonotype was seen more than once but under ten times. The V and J genes are TRBV6-6 and TRBJ2-7; D unclear. The CDR3 has 13 residues. V was pared by 7 bases and J by 4 bases, with 14 bases between. Germline V gene lookup returns CDR1 MNHNY and CDR2 SVGAGI (reference sequence). The CDR3 DNA sequence: TGTGCCAGCAACGTCGGGCAAGAGTACGAGCAGTACTTC. It encodes CASNVGQEYEQYF.

There are a few counts of this clonotype. Written as DNA, the CDR3 is TGTGCCAGCAGCCCCCAGGGTATGACTGGAAACACCATATATTTT. This gives the protein CASSPQGMTGNTIYF. The chain joins TRBV7-9 to TRBJ1-3; D is possibly TRBD1 (5 bases). Trimming left V 5 bases short and J 2 bases short, with 13 bases between. The CDR3 is made up of 15 amino acids. Germline V gene data show CDR1 as SEHNR and CDR2 as FQNEAQ (reference sequence).

This clonotype was detected only a few times. The chain links TRBV7-2 to TRBJ2-3, with 7 bases matching TRBD1. The germline gives CDR1 SGHTA, CDR2 FQGNSA. This CDR3 is built from 17 residues. After removal of 5 bases from V and 4 bases from J, the junction contained 15 bases not matched to a gene. The CDR3 loop is CASSPQLGQAWSDTQYF. In nucleotides, the CDR3 is TGTGCCAGCAGCCCACAACTAGGACAGGCATGGTCAGATACGCAGTATTTT.